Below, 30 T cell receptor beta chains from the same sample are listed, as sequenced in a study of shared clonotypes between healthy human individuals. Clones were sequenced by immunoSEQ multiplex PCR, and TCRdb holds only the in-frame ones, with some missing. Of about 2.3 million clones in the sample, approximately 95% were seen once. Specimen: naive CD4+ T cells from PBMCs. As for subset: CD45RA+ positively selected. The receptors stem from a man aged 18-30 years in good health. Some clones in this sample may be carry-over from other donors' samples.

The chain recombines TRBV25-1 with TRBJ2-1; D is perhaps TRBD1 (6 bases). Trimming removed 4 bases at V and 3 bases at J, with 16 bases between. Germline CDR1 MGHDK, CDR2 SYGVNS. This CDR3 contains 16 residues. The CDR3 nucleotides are TGTGCCAGCAGTGGAACCTCCCAGGGGAACTACAATGAGCAGTTCTTC. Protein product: CASSGTSQGNYNEQFF.

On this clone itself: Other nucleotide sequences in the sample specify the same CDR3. CDR3: CASSASGRSTDTQYF. The CDR3 bases are TGTGCCAGCAGCGCCTCTGGTCGGAGCACAGATACGCAGTATTTT. V is TRBV9 and J is TRBJ2-3; D not certain. This CDR3 is built from 15 residues. Trimming removed 3 bases from V and 0 bases from J, with 11 bases in between. CDR1 SGDLS and CDR2 YYNGEE come from the germline V gene.

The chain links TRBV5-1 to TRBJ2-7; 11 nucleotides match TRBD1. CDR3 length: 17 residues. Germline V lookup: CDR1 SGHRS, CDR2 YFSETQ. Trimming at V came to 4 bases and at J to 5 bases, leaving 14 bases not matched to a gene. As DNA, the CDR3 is TGCGCCAGCAGCGGACAGGGGGCGGTGTTTGGTGGCCACGAGCAGTACTTC. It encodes CASSGQGAVFGGHEQYF.

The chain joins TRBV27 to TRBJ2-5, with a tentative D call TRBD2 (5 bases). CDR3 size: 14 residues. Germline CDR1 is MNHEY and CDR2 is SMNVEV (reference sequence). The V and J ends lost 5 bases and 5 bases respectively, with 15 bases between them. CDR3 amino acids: CASSPLSTGETQYF. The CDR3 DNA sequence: TGTGCCAGCAGTCCCCTATCGACGGGGGAGACCCAGTACTTC.

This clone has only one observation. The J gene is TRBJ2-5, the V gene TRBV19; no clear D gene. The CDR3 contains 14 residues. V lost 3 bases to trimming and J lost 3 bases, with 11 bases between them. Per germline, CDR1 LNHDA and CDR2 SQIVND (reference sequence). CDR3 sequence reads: CASSIGTNKETQYF. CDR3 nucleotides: TGTGCCAGTAGTATCGGAACGAATAAAGAGACCCAGTACTTC.

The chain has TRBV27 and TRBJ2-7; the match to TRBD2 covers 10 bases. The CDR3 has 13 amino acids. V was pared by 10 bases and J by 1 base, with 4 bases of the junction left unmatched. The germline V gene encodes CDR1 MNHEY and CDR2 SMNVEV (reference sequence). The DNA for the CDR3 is TGTGCCACCGGACTAGCGGATTCCTACGAGCAGTACTTC. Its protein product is CATGLADSYEQYF.

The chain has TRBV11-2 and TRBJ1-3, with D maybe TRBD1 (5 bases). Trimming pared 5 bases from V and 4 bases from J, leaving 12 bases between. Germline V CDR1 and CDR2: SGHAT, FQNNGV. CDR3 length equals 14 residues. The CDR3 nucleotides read TGTGCCAGCAGCGCCACCGGGGCAGGAAACACCATATATTTT. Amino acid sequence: CASSATGAGNTIYF. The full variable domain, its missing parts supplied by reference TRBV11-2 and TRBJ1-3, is EAGVAQSPRYKIIEKRQSVAFWCNPISGHATLYWYQQILGQGPKLLIQFQNNGVVDDSQLPKDRFSAERLKGVDSTLKIQPAKLEDSAVYLCASSATGAGNTIYFGEGSWLTVV.

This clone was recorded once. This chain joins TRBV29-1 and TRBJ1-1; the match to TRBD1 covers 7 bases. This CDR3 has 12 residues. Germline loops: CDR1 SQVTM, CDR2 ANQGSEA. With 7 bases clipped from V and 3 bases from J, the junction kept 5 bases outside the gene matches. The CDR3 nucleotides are TGCAGCGCCGACGACAGGGACACTGAAGCTTTCTTT. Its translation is CSADDRDTEAFF.

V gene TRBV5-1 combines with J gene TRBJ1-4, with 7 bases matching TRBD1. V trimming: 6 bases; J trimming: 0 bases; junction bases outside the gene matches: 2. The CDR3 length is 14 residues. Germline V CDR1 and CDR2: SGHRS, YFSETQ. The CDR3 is CASKGAATNEKLFF. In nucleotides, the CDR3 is TGCGCCAGCAAGGGGGCGGCAACTAATGAAAAACTGTTTTTT.

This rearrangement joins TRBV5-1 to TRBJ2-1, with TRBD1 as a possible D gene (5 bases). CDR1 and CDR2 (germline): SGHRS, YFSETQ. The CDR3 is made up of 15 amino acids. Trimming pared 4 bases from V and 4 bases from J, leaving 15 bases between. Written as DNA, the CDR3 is TGCGCCAGCAGCCCTCAGGGAATCGGTTACAATGAGCAGTTCTTC. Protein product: CASSPQGIGYNEQFF.

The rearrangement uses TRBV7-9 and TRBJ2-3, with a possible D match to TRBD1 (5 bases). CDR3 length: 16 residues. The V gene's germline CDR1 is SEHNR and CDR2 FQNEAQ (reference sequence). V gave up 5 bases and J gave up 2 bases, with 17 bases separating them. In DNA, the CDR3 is TGTGCCAGCAGCCCCGTCCCAGGGCAAGCCACAGATACGCAGTATTTT. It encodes CASSPVPGQATDTQYF.

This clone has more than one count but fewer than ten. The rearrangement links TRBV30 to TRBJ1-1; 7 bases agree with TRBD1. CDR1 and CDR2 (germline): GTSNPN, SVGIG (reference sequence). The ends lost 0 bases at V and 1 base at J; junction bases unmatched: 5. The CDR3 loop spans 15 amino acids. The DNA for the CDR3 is TGTGCCTGGAGTGTGACAGGGAAGCCGAACACTGAAGCTTTCTTT. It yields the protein CAWSVTGKPNTEAFF. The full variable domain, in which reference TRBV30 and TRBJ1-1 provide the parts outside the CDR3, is SQTIHQWPATLVQPVGSPLSLECTVEGTSNPNLYWYRQAAGRGLQLLFYSVGIGQISSEVPQNLSASRPQDRQFILSSKKLLLSDSGFYLCAWSVTGKPNTEAFFGQGTRLTVV.

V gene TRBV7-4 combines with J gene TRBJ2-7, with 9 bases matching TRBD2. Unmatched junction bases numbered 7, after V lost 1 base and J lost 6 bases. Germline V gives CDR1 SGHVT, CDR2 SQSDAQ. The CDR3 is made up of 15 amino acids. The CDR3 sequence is CASSLETLAGREQYF. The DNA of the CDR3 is TGTGCCAGCAGCTTAGAAACGCTAGCGGGACGCGAGCAGTACTTC.

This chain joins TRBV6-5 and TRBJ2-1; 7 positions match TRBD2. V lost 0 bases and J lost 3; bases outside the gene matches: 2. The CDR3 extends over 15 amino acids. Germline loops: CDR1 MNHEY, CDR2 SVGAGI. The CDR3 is CASSYSASGYNEQFF. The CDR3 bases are TGTGCCAGCAGTTACTCGGCTAGCGGCTACAATGAGCAGTTCTTC.

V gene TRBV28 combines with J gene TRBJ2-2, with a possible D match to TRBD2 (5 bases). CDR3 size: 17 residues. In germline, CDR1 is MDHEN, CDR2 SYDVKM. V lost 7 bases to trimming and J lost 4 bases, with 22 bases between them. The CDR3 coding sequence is TGTGCCAGCACCCCTCCCCGTTTGCGGGTTGGCACCGGGGAGCTGTTTTTT. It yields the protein CASTPPRLRVGTGELFF.

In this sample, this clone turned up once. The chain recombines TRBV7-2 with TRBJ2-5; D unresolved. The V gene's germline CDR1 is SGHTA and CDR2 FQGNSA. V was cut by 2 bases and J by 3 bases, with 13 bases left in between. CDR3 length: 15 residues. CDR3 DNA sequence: TGTGCCAGCAGCTTAATCGGCACCCCCGAAGAGACCCAGTACTTC. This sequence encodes CASSLIGTPEETQYF.

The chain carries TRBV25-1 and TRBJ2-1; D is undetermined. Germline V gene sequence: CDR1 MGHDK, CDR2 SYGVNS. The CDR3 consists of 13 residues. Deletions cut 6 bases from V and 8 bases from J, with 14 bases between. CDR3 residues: CASRIGVRDEQFF. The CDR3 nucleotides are TGTGCCAGCAGAATTGGCGTTAGGGATGAGCAGTTCTTC.

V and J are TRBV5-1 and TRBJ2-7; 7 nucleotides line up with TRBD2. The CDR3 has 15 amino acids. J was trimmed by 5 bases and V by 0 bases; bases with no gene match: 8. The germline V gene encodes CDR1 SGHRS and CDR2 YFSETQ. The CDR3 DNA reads TGCGCCAGCAGCTTGGATCGCGGGAGTATCAACGAGCAGTACTTC. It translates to CASSLDRGSINEQYF.

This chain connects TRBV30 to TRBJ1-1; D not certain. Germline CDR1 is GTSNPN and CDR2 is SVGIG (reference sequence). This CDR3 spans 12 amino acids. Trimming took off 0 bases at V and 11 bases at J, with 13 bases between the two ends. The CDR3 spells CAWSVHRLWAFF. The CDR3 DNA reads TGTGCCTGGAGTGTACACCGGCTTTGGGCTTTCTTT.

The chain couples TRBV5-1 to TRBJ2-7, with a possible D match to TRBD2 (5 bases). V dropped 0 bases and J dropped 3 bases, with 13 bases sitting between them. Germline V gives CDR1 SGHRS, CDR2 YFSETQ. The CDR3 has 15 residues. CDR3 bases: TGCGCCAGCAGCTTGGCCCGTGCTAGCTACTACGAGCAGTACTTC. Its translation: CASSLARASYYEQYF. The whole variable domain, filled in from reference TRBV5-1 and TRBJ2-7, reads KAGVTQTPRYLIKTRGQQVTLSCSPISGHRSVSWYQQTPGQGLQFLFEYFSETQRNKGNFPGRFSGRQFSNSRSEMNVSTLELGDSALYLCASSLARASYYEQYFGPGTRLTVT.

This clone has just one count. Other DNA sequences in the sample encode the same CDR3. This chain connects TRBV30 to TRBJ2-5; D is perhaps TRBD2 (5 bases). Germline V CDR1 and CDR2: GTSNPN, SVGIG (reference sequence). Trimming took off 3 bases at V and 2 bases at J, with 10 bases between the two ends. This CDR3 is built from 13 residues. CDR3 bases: TGTGCCTGGAGCGCCGGGATTCAAGAGACCCAGTACTTC. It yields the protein CAWSAGIQETQYF.

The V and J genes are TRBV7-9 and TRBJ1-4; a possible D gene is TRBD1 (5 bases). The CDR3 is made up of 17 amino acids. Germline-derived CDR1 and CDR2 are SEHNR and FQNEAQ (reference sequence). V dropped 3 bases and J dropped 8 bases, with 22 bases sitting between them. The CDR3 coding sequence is TGTGCCAGCAGCTTGGCCCATCAGCAGGGCGTTGGAGAAAAACTGTTTTTT. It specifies CASSLAHQQGVGEKLFF.

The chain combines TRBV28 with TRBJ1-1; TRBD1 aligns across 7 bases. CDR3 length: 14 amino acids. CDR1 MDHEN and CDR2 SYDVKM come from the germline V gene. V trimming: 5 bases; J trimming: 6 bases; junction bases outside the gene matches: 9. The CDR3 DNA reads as TGTGCCAGCAGTCCAACCGGACAGGTCCCTGAAGCTTTCTTT. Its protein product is CASSPTGQVPEAFF.

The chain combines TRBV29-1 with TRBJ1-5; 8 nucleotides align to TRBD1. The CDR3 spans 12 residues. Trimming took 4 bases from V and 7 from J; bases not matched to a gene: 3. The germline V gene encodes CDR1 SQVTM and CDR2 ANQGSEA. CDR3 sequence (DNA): TGCAGCGTTGGGACAGGGTCACAGCCCCAGCATTTT. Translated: CSVGTGSQPQHF.

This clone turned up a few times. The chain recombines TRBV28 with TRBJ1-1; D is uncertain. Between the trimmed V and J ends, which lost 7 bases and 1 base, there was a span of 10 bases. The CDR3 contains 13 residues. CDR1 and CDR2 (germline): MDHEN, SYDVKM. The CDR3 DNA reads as TGTGCCAGCATGATTCGGGGGAACACTGAAGCTTTCTTT. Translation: CASMIRGNTEAFF. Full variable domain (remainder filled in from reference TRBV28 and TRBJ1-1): DVKVTQSSRYLVKRTGEKVFLECVQDMDHENMFWYRQDPGLGLRLIYFSYDVKMKEKGDIPEGYSVSREKKERFSLILESASTNQTSMYLCASMIRGNTEAFFGQGTRLTVV.

The CDR3 region is CASPPQGDYQETQYF. DNA for the CDR3: TGTGCCAGCCCTCCGCAGGGAGATTACCAAGAGACCCAGTACTTC. The chain combines TRBV6-1 with TRBJ2-5, with D tentatively TRBD1 or TRBD2 (5 bases each). The CDR3 is made up of 15 amino acids. Germline CDR1 is MNHNS and CDR2 is SASEGT. V lost 8 bases, J lost 0 bases, and 16 bases lay in between.

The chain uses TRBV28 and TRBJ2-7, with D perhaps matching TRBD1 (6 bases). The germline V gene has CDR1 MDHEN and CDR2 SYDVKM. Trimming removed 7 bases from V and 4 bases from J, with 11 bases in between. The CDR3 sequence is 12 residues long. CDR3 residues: CASTNRAYEQYF. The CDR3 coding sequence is TGTGCCAGCACCAACAGGGCGTACGAGCAGTACTTC.

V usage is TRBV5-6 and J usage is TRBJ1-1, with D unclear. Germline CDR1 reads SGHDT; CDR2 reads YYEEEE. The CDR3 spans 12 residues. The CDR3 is CGLGGVSTEAFF. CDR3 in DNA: TGTGGTCTAGGTGGGGTAAGCACTGAAGCTTTCTTT.

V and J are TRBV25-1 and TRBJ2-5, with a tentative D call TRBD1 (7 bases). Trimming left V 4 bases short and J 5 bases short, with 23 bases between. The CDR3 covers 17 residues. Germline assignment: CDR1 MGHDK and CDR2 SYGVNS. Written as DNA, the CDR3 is TGTGCCAGCAGTGGATCGCCGGGCCAGGGGGGATGGGAGACCCAGTACTTC. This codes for CASSGSPGQGGWETQYF.

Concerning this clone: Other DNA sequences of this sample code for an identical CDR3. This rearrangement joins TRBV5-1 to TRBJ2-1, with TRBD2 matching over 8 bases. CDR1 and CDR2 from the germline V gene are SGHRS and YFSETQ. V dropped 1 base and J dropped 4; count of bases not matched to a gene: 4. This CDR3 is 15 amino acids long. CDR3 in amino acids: CASSLTSGSYNEQFF. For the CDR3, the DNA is TGCGCCAGCAGCTTGACTAGCGGTTCATACAATGAGCAGTTCTTC.